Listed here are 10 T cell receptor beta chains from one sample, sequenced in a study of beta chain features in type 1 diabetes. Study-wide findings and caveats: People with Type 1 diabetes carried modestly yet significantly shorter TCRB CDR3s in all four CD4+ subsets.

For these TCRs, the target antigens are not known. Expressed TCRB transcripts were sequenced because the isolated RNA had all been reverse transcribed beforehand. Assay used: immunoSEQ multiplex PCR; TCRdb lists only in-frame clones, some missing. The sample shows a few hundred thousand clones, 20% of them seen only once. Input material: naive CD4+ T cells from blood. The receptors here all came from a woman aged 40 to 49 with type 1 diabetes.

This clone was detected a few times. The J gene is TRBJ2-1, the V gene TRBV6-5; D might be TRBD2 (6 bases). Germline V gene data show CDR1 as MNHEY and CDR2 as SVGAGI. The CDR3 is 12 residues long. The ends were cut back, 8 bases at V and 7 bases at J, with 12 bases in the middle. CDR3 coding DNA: TGTGCCAGCGGTTGGAGGGTTAATGAGCAGTTCTTC. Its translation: CASGWRVNEQFF.

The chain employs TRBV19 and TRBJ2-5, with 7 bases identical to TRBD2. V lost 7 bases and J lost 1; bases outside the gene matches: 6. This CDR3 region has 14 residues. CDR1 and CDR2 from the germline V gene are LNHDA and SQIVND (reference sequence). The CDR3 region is CASTIRGGQETQYF. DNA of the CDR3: TGTGCCAGTACTATTCGCGGGGGCCAAGAGACCCAGTACTTC.

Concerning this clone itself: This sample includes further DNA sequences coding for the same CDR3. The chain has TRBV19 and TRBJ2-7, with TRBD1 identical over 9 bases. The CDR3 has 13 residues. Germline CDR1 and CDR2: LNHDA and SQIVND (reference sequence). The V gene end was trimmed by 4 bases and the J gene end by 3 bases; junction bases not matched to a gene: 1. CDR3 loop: CASSTGQGYEQYF. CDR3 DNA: TGTGCCAGTAGTACGGGACAGGGCTACGAGCAGTACTTC.

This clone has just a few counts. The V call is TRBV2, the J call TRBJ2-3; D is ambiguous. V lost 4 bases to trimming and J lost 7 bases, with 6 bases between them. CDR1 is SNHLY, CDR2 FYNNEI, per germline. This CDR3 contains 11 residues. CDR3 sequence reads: CASSGLYTQYF. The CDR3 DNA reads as TGTGCCAGCAGTGGGCTCTATACGCAGTATTTT.

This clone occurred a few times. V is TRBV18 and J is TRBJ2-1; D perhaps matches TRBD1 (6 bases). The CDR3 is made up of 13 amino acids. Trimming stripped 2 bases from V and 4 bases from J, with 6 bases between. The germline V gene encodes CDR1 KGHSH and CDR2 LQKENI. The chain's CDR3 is CASSPDRYNEQFF. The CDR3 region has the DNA TGTGCCAGCTCACCAGACAGGTACAATGAGCAGTTCTTC.

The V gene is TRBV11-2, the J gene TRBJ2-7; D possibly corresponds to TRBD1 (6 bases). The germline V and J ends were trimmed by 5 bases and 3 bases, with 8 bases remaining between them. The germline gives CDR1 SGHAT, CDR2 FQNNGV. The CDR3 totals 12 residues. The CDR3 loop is CASSEQGYEQYF. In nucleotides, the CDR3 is TGTGCCAGCAGCGAACAGGGCTACGAGCAGTACTTC.

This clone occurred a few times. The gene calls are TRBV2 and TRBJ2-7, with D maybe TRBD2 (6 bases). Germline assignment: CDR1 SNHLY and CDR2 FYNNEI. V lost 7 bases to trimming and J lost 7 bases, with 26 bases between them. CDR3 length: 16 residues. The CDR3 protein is CASTPLGLRGFGEQYF. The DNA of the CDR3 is TGTGCCAGCACCCCCCTGGGACTCCGGGGGTTTGGAGAGCAGTACTTC.

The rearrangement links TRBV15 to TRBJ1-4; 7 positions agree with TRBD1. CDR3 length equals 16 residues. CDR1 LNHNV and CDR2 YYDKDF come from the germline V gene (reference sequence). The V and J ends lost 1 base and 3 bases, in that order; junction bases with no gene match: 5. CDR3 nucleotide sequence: TGTGCCACCAGCAGAGGTGGGACAGTGGCTAATGAAAAACTGTTTTTT. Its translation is CATSRGGTVANEKLFF.

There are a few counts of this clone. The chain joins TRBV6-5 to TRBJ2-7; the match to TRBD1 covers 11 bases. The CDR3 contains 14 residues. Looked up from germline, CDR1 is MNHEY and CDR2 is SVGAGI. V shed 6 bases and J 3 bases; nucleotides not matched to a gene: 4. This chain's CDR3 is CASSLGTGGYEQYF. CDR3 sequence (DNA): TGTGCCAGCAGCCTCGGGACAGGGGGCTACGAGCAGTACTTC.

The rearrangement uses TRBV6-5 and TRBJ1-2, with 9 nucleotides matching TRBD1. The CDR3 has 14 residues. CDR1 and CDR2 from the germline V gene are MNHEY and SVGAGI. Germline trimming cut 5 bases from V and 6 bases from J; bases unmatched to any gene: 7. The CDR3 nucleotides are TGTGCCAGCAGTCGGGACAGGGTTCTGAATGGCTACACCTTC. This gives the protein CASSRDRVLNGYTF.